This T cell receptor (beta chain) was observed in a study of blood T cell repertoires in COVID-19. Study details: From the United States, Italy and Spain came samples of acute and convalescent COVID-19. Nucleic acid was either cDNA or gDNA, and it came from T cells, B-cell-depleted T cells, or PBMCs.

CDR3 size: 17 residues. The V segment lost 0 bases and the J segment 6 bases; nucleotides outside the gene matches: 10. Germline V lookup: CDR1 SGHRS, CDR2 YFSETQ. How the authors handled the data: Researchers report that nucleated cell counts were estimated from reference gene primer amplification. Assay: immunoSEQ multiplex PCR; the TCRdb copy retains only in-frame clones and omits some. That table supplies the V and J calls and clone size; D and trimming were determined from the DNA. This table holds under 35,000 clones, approximately 87% found once. Source material: peripheral blood. This TCR was sampled from a human donor in a cohort sampled during active COVID-19. The chain uses TRBV5-1 and TRBJ2-7; TRBD2 agrees at 12 bases. The CDR3 is CASSLGPSGGATLEQYF. CDR3 DNA sequence: TGCGCCAGCAGCTTGGGGCCTAGCGGGGGGGCCACACTCGAGCAGTACTTC.